This T cell receptor beta chain was recorded in a study of T-cell memory formation after mild COVID-19. On the study more broadly: Across donors, TCR clusters were largely donor specific. Study-wide findings and caveats: Pre-infection memory held some responding clones, suggesting pre-existing cross-reactive T cells responded.

The sample holds a few counts of this clonotype. The antigen is undetermined. TCRdb re-called the 5' RACE reads through MiXCR, storing one row per CDR3 protein. The sample holds 250,000 to 350,000 distinct CDR3 sequences; around 15% are singletons and the top ten take roughly 25%. The CDR3 runs to 15 residues. With 3 bases clipped from V and 4 bases from J, the junction kept 3 bases outside the gene matches. Germline CDR1 and CDR2: MDHEN and SYDVKM. The sample was PBMCs or a T cell subset sorted from them (not recorded which). The V gene is TRBV28, the J gene TRBJ2-5; 12 nucleotides line up with TRBD1. The sequence was collected from a man in his late teens or twenties who had mild COVID-19 (a few samples of this study predate the infection). Cell type and time point are not known. CDR3 sequence reads: CASSFRDRGRETQYF. The CDR3 DNA follows: TGTGCCAGCAGTTTCAGGGACAGGGGGCGAGAGACCCAGTACTTC.